This entry concerns a single TCR beta chain. The data were produced by immunoSEQ multiplex PCR, yet TCRdb's version contains in-frame clones alone and is incomplete. Among approximately 68,000 clones listed, 88% were seen once. The source of the sample is a study of OX40 agonist ivuxolimab in advanced cancers. The CDR3 runs 13 residues. The V end lost 3 bases, the J end lost 1 base, and 6 bases lay between the germline ends. Germline V gene data show CDR1 as KGHSH and CDR2 as LQKENI. This receptor was obtained from an adult with an advanced solid tumor such as melanoma, head and neck, liver or kidney cancer. Sequences were derived from CD4+ or CD8+ T cells sorted from blood, sampled in a trial of the OX40 agonist ivuxolimab. The chain joins TRBV18 to TRBJ1-1; D ambiguous. The CDR3 bases are TGTGCCAGCTCACCCGGACGGAACACTGAAGCTTTCTTT. This codes for CASSPGRNTEAFF.